This T cell receptor beta chain was captured by sequencing in a study of blood T cell repertoires in COVID-19. About the study: The origin of the acute and convalescent COVID-19 samples was the United States, Italy and Spain. PBMCs, B-cell-depleted T cells, or T cells provided the cDNA or gDNA that made up the material.

Only one count was recorded for this clone. Cohorts were determined from participant-reported clinical history. Authors' processing steps: It was from reference gene primer amplification that nucleated cell counts were estimated. Profiling relied on immunoSEQ multiplex PCR, and the TCRdb table lists in-frame clones only, not all of them. D and trimming were read from the DNA, whereas the V and J calls and clone size are those reported in that table. Among around 250,000 clones listed, 85% to 90% were seen once. The material sequenced was PBMCs or T cells enriched from blood (not recorded which). This TCR was recovered from a woman in her twenties or thirties with acute COVID-19.

The CDR3 DNA reads as TGTGCCAGCAGTGGCGGGGATTTGGGTAATGAAAAACTGTTTTTT. Encoded protein: CASSGGDLGNEKLFF. This chain joins TRBV28 and TRBJ1-4; no firm D call. Trimming removed 5 bases from V and 4 bases from J, with 14 bases in between. This CDR3 has 15 amino acids. From germline, CDR1 is MDHEN and CDR2 SYDVKM.